This is a list of T cell receptor beta chains from one sample in a study of cytomegalovirus exposure and HLA in healthy donors. Some clones are missing from TCRdb's copy, which holds only in-frame ones; the method was immunoSEQ multiplex PCR. The data show fewer than 200,000 clones, approximately 67% seen once. The specimen sequenced was PBMCs. The source is a woman aged 18 to 35 in good health and CMV-seropositive. The CDR3 runs from the conserved cysteine through the conserved F or W. The D gene is left open where the match is weak. Clone size, where shown, is once, few, many, or a class for clones that have expanded.

>few|TRBV5-1|TRBJ1-4|TRBD1
CASSLSGVRGANEKLFF
TGCGCCAGCAGCTTATCTGGTGTCAGGGGGGCTAATGAAAAACTGTTTTTT
>NA|TRBV30|TRBJ2-7|NA
CAWSGAYEQYF
TGTGCCTGGAGTGGAGCCTACGAGCAGTACTTC
>NA|TRBV20-1|TRBJ2-5|NA
CSVRGQETQYF
TGCAGTGTACGGGGGCAAGAGACCCAGTACTTC
>few|TRBV6-1|TRBJ2-7|TRBD1
CASSPGQDTYEQYF
TGTGCCAGCAGCCCGGGACAGGACACCTACGAGCAGTACTTC
>NA|TRBV5-1|TRBJ2-3|TRBD2
CASSYRDYGTDTQYF
TGCGCCAGCAGTTACCGGGACTACGGCACAGATACGCAGTATTTT
>NA|TRBV4-1|TRBJ2-5|NA
CASSQGTVTQETQYF
TGCGCCAGCAGCCAAGGTACGGTCACCCAAGAGACCCAGTACTTC
>NA|TRBV27|TRBJ2-7|TRBD1
CASSFQGAHEQYF
TGTGCCAGCAGTTTTCAGGGGGCACACGAGCAGTACTTC
>NA|TRBV30|TRBJ2-5|NA
CAWSVPPPLAETQYF
TGTGCCTGGAGTGTACCCCCTCCGCTAGCAGAGACCCAGTACTTC
>NA|TRBV2|TRBJ1-2|TRBD1
CASSGQGPDRLYGYTF
TGTGCCAGCAGTGGACAGGGTCCCGACCGACTATATGGCTACACCTTC
>NA|TRBV25-1|TRBJ1-4|NA
CASSDLTGGTASEKLFF
TGTGCCAGCAGTGATTTGACGGGGGGGACTGCGAGTGAAAAACTGTTTTTT
>NA|TRBV5-1|TRBJ1-2|NA
CASSYFGGQYGYTF
TGCGCCAGCAGCTATTTCGGAGGACAGTATGGCTACACCTTC
>NA|TRBV29-1|TRBJ2-7|TRBD1
CSVATGANYEQYF
TGCAGCGTTGCGACAGGGGCGAACTACGAGCAGTACTTC
>NA|TRBV10-2|TRBJ1-1|NA
CASLGRALSEAFF
TGCGCCAGCCTGGGCAGGGCTTTATCTGAAGCTTTCTTT
>NA|TRBV7-2|TRBJ2-1|NA
CASSAGEGIRKQFF
TGTGCCAGCAGCGCAGGGGAGGGGATTCGTAAGCAGTTCTTC
>once|TRBV4-2|TRBJ2-7|NA
CASSSSAGSISYEQYF
TGTGCCAGCAGCTCATCGGCAGGTTCGATCTCCTACGAGCAGTACTTC
>NA|TRBV5-5|TRBJ1-2|NA
CASSPLQQRFYGYTF
TGTGCCAGCAGCCCCCTCCAACAGAGATTTTATGGCTACACCTTC
>NA|TRBV4-1|TRBJ1-3|NA
CASSQESAPQGNTIYF
TGCGCCAGCAGCCAAGAGAGCGCCCCTCAAGGAAACACCATATATTTT
>NA|TRBV12-5|TRBJ2-3|TRBD1
CASGLQGDLTDTQYF
TGTGCTAGTGGTTTGCAGGGGGACCTCACAGATACGCAGTATTTT
>NA|TRBV19|TRBJ2-7|TRBD1
CASSIQGGLGEQYF
TGTGCCAGTAGTATACAAGGGGGCTTGGGCGAGCAGTACTTC
>few|TRBV13|TRBJ2-1|NA
CASSYQYNEQFF
TGTGCCAGCAGCTATCAATACAATGAGCAGTTCTTC
>NA|TRBV27|TRBJ1-1|NA
CASSLRFNRVGDTEAFF
TGTGCCAGCAGTCTCCGGTTTAACAGGGTCGGCGACACTGAAGCTTTCTTT
>NA|TRBV2|TRBJ2-1|TRBD2
CASRGGTRGSNEQFF
TGTGCCAGCCGGGGTGGGACTAGGGGGTCTAATGAGCAGTTCTTC
>NA|TRBV7-9|TRBJ2-5|NA
CASSPPGLTQETQYF
TGTGCCAGCAGCCCCCCCGGACTGACCCAAGAGACCCAGTACTTC
>NA|TRBV28|TRBJ2-1|TRBD2
CASSSPGGGGYNEQFF
TGTGCCAGCAGTTCCCCAGGCGGGGGGGGCTACAATGAGCAGTTCTTC
>NA|TRBV19|TRBJ1-4|TRBD1
CASKRTGVATATNEKLFF
TGTGCCAGTAAAAGGACAGGGGTGGCAACCGCAACTAATGAAAAACTGTTTTTT
>few|TRBV25-1|TRBJ1-4|NA
CASSDGGAGEKLFF
TGTGCCAGCAGTGACGGCGGGGCCGGCGAAAAACTGTTTTTT
>NA|TRBV27|TRBJ2-3|TRBD2
CASSPWTSGGGDTQYF
TGTGCCAGCAGTCCCTGGACTAGCGGGGGGGGAGATACGCAGTATTTT
>once|TRBV18|TRBJ2-5|TRBD1
CASSLGTEETQYF
TGTGCCAGCTCACTAGGGACAGAAGAGACCCAGTACTTC
>NA|TRBV5-4|TRBJ2-7|TRBD1
CASSLGTGAREQYF
TGTGCCAGCAGCTTAGGGACAGGGGCTAGGGAGCAGTACTTC
>few|TRBV10-3|TRBJ1-2|TRBD1
CAISPPDRGYGYTF
TGTGCCATCAGTCCCCCCGACAGGGGATATGGCTACACCTTC
>NA|TRBV27|TRBJ2-2|NA
CASSFTNTGELFF
TGTGCCAGCAGTTTCACGAACACCGGGGAGCTGTTTTTT
>NA|TRBV29-1|TRBJ2-5|NA
CSVEDRRGETQYF
TGCAGCGTTGAAGATCGACGGGGAGAGACCCAGTACTTC
>NA|TRBV2|TRBJ1-1|TRBD1
CASSWTGREAFF
TGTGCCAGCAGTTGGACAGGGCGAGAAGCTTTCTTT
>NA|TRBV10-3|TRBJ2-7|NA
CAIRGSSRTENNEQYF
TGTGCCATCAGAGGGTCCAGTAGGACAGAGAATAACGAGCAGTACTTC
>NA|TRBV5-6|TRBJ2-1|NA
CASSFQQGYVIYEQFF
TGTGCCAGCAGCTTTCAACAGGGTTACGTTATTTATGAGCAGTTCTTC
>NA|TRBV5-1|TRBJ1-2|TRBD1
CASSSSGTGHYGYTF
TGCGCCAGCAGCTCTTCCGGGACAGGGCACTATGGCTACACCTTC
>NA|TRBV5-6|TRBJ2-2|NA
CASSYYQQGRTPF
TGTGCCAGCAGCTACTATCAACAGGGTCGAACCCCTTTT
>few|TRBV9|TRBJ2-5|NA
CASSVGGVKETQYF
TGTGCCAGCAGCGTAGGAGGCGTCAAAGAGACCCAGTACTTC
>NA|TRBV30|TRBJ1-2|TRBD1
CAGSTGGASGGYTF
TGTGCCGGATCGACAGGGGGCGCTTCGGGGGGCTACACCTTC
>NA|TRBV19|TRBJ2-1|TRBD1
CASRTSGTAYNEQFF
TGTGCCAGTAGGACCTCCGGGACAGCCTACAATGAGCAGTTCTTC
>NA|TRBV18|TRBJ2-1|NA
CASSPEVGDKQFF
TGTGCCAGCTCACCAGAAGTCGGGGATAAGCAGTTCTTC
>NA|TRBV27|TRBJ1-6|NA
CASSPPDSPLHF
TGTGCCAGCAGCCCACCGGATTCACCCCTCCACTTT
>NA|TRBV6-6|TRBJ1-4|TRBD1
CASSRQGEKLFF
TGTGCCAGCAGCCGACAGGGAGAAAAACTGTTTTTT
>once|TRBV14|TRBJ2-1|NA
CASSQPGDVYNEQFF
TGTGCCAGCAGCCAACCGGGGGATGTCTACAATGAGCAGTTCTTC
>NA|TRBV7-8|TRBJ1-6|TRBD1
CASSSRPETGVSSYNSPLHF
TGTGCCAGCAGTTCTCGCCCCGAGACAGGGGTTAGCTCCTATAATTCACCCCTCCACTTT
>NA|TRBV28|TRBJ2-7|NA
CASSYYPLGQGNYEQYF
TGTGCCAGCAGCTACTACCCGCTGGGGCAGGGGAATTACGAGCAGTACTTC
>few|TRBV21-1|TRBJ2-6|NA
CASSKILWADDSSGANVLTF
TGTGCCAGCAGCAAAATTCTCTGGGCCGACGATAGCTCTGGGGCCAACGTCCTGACTTTC
>few|TRBV4-3|TRBJ1-5|NA
CASSQGLGNQPQHF
TGCGCCAGCAGCCAAGGTCTTGGCAATCAGCCCCAGCATTTT
>few|TRBV27|TRBJ2-7|TRBD1
CASSYGTGRVGEQYF
TGTGCCAGCAGTTACGGGACAGGGAGAGTAGGCGAGCAGTACTTC